This TCR beta chain was obtained from a study of Graves' ophthalmopathy and Graves' hyperthyroidism. Study-level information: At the time of initial diagnosis and before any treatment, peripheral blood was collected. Broader study findings: Discrimination between ophthalmopathy and stable hyperthyroidism by a 13-signature model showed about 86% sensitivity and almost 83% specificity.

Trimming cost V 6 bases and J 4 bases, with 12 bases left between them. CDR3 length: 13 residues. The germline V gene has CDR1 MNHEY and CDR2 SVGAGI. This clonotype has only a few counts. Its specificity is not known. Patients were left out if they had other autoimmune diseases, uncontrolled infections, pregnancy or lactation. PBMCs were isolated from an approximately 10 ml sample of fresh peripheral blood. RNA transcripts were the source from which TCR beta CDR3 regions were amplified. RT-PCR was first run with HTBI primers, then multiplex PCR in a second round. From the multiplex PCR reads, TCRdb called clonotypes with MiXCR, one entry per CDR3 protein. This table holds 240,000 or so distinct CDR3 sequences, around 42% found once.

The sequence derives from an adult man with Graves' ophthalmopathy. Sequences were obtained from peripheral blood. The chain combines TRBV6-5 with TRBJ1-2; D is unresolved. The CDR3 DNA reads as TGTGCCAGCAGGGGAGGAGGAAGCTATGGCTACACCTTC. Protein sequence: CASRGGGSYGYTF.